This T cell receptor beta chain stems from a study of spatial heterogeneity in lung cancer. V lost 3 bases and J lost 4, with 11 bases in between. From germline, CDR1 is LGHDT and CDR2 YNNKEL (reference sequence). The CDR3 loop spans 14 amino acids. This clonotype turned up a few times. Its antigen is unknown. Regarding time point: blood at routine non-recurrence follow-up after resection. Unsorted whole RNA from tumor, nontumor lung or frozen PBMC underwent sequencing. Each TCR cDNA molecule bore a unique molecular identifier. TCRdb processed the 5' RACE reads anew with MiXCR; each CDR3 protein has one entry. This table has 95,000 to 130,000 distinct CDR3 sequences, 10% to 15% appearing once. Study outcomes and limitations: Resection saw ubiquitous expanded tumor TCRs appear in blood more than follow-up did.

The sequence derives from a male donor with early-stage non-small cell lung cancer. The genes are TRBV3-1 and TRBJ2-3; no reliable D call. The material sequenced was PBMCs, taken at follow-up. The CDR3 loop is CASSHVQGPDTQYF. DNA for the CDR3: TGTGCCAGCAGCCACGTCCAAGGCCCAGATACGCAGTATTTT.